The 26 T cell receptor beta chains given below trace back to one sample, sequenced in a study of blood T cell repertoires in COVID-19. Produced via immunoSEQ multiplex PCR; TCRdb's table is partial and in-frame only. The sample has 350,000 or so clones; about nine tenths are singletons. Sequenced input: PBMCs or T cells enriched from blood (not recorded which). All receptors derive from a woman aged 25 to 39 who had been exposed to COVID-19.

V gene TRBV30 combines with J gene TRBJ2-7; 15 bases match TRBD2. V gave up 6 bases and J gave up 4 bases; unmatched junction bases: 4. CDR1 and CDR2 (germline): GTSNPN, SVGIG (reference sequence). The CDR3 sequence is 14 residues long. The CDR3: CACSGTSGGYEQYF. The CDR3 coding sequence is TGTGCCTGTTCTGGGACTAGCGGGGGGTACGAGCAGTACTTC. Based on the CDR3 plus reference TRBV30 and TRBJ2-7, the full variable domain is SQTIHQWPATLVQPVGSPLSLECTVEGTSNPNLYWYRQAAGRGLQLLFYSVGIGQISSEVPQNLSASRPQDRQFILSSKKLLLSDSGFYLCACSGTSGGYEQYFGPGTRLTVT.

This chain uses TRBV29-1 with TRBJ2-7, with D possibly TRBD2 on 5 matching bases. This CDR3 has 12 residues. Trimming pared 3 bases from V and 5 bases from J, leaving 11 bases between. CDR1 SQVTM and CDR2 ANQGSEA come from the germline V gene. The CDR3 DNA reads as TGCAGCGTTGAGGGAGCCACGGACGAGCAGTACTTC. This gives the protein CSVEGATDEQYF.

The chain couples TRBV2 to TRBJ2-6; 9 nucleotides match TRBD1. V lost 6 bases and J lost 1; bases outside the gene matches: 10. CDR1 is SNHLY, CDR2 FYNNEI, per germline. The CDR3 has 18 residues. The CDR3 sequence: CASRTLGTGFSGANVLTF. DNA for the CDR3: TGTGCCAGCAGGACCCTCGGGACAGGGTTTTCTGGGGCCAACGTCCTGACTTTC.

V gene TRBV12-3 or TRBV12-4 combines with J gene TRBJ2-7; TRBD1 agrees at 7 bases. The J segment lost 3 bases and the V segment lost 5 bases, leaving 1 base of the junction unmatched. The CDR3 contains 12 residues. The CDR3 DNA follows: TGTGCCAGCAGTCGACAGGGCTACGAGCAGTACTTC. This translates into CASSRQGYEQYF.

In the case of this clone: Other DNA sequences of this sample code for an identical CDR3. The DNA of the CDR3 is TGTGCCAGCAGCTGGGACAGGGACACTGAAGCTTTCTTT. This encodes CASSWDRDTEAFF. V and J are TRBV7-9 and TRBJ1-1; TRBD1 matches 9 bases. The CDR3 is made up of 13 amino acids. Germline CDR1 is SEHNR and CDR2 is FQNEAQ (reference sequence). V shed 4 bases, J shed 3 bases, and the junction held 0 bases outside the gene matches.

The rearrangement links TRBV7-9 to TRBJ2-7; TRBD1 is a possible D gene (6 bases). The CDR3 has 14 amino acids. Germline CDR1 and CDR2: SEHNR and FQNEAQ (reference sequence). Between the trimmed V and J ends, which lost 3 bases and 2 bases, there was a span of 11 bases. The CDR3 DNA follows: TGTGCCAGCAGCTTGGACAGTAGTGCCTACGAGCAGTACTTC. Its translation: CASSLDSSAYEQYF.

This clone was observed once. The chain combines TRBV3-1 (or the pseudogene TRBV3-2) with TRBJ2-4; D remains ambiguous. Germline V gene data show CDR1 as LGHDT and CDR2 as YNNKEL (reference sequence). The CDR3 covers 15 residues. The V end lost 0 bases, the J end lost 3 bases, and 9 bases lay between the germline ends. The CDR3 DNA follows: TGTGCCAGCAGCCAAGATATGGCAGACAAAAACATTCAGTACTTC. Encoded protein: CASSQDMADKNIQYF.

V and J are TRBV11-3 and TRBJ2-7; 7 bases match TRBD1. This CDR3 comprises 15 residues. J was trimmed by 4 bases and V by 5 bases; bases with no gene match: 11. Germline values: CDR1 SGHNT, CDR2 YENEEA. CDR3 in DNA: TGTGCCAGCAGCGCCACCCACAGGGGATTTTACGAGCAGTACTTC. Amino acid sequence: CASSATHRGFYEQYF.

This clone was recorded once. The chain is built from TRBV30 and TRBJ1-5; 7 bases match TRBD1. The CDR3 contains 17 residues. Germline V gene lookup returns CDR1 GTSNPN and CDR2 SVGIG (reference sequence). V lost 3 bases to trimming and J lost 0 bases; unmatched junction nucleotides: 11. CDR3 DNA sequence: TGTGCCTGGAGCGCGGGACAGTGGGAAGTTAGCAATCAGCCCCAGCATTTT. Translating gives CAWSAGQWEVSNQPQHF.

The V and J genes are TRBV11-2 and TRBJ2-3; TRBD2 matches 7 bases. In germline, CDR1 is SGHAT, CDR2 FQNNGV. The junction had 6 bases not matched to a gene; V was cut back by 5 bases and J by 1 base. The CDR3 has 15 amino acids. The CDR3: CASSPSTSGTDTQYF. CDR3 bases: TGTGCCAGCAGCCCTAGTACTAGCGGCACAGATACGCAGTATTTT.

The CDR3 nucleotides are TGTGCCATCAGTGACAGTTCTAACTATGGCTACACCTTC. This encodes CAISDSSNYGYTF. J is TRBJ1-2 and V is TRBV10-3; D unclear. This CDR3 is built from 13 residues. V was shortened by 3 bases and J by 0 bases, with 5 bases between the two germline ends. Germline CDR1 is ENHRY and CDR2 is SYGVKD.

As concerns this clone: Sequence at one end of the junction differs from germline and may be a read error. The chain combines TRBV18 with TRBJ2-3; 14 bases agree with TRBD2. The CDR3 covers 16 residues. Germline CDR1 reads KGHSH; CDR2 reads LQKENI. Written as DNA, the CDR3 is TGTGCCAGCTTACCAGGGACTAGCGGGAGTACCGATACGCAGTATTTT. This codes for CASLPGTSGSTDTQYF.

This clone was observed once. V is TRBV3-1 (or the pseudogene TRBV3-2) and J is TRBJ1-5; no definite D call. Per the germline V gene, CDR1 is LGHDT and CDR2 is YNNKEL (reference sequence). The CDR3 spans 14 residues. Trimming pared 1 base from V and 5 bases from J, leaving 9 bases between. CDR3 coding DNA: TGTGCCAGCAGCCAAGTGGCCGGGGATCAGCCCCAGCATTTT. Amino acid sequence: CASSQVAGDQPQHF.

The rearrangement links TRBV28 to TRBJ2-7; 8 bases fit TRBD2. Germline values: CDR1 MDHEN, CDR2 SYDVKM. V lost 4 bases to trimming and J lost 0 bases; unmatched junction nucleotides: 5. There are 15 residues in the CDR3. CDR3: CASSWTGGSSYEQYF. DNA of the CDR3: TGTGCCAGCAGTTGGACGGGGGGGAGCTCCTACGAGCAGTACTTC.

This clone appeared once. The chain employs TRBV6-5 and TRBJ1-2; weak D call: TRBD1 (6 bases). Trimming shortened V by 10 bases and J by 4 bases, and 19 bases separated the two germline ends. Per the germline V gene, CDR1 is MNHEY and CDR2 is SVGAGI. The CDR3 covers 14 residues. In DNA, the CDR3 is TGTGCCACCCCCGGGGAGGGGGTGGGCTATGGCTACACCTTC. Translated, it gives CATPGEGVGYGYTF.

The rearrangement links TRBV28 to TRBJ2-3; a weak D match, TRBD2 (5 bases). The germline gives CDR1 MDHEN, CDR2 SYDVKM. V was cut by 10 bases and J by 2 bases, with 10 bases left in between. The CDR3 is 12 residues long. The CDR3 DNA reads TGTGCCACGAGGGAGTCCACAGATACGCAGTATTTT. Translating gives CATRESTDTQYF.

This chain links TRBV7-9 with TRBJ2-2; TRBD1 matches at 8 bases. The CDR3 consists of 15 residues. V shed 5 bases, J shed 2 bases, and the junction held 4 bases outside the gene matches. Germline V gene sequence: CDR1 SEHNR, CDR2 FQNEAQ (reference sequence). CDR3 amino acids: CASSQGAINTGELFF. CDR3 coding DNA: TGTGCCAGCAGCCAGGGGGCGATCAACACCGGGGAGCTGTTTTTT.

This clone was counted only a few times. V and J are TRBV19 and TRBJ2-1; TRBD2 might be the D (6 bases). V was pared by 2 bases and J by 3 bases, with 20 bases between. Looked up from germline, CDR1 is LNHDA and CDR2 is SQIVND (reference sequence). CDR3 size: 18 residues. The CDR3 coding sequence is TGTGCCAGTAGTATACGGGGCAGCGGGCTCTCCCTCTACAATGAGCAGTTCTTC. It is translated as CASSIRGSGLSLYNEQFF.

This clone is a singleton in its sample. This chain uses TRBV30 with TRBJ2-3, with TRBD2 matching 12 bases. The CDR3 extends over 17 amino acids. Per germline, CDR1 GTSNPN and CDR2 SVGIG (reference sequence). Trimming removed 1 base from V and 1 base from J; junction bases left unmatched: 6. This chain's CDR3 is CAWSAARTSGGTDTQYF. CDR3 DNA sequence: TGTGCCTGGAGTGCGGCGAGGACTAGCGGGGGCACAGATACGCAGTATTTT.

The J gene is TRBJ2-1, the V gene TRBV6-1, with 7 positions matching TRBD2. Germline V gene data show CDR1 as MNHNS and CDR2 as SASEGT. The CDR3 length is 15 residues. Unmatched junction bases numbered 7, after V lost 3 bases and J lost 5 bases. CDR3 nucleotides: TGTGCCAGCAGTGAGTTAGGCGGGAGAAACAATGAGCAGTTCTTC. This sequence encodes CASSELGGRNNEQFF.

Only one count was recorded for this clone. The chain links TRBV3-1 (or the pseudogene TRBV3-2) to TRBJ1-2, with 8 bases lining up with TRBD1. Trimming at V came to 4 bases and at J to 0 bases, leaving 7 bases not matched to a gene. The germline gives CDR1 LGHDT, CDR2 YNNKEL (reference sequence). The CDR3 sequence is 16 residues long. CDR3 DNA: TGTGCCAGCAGCCTACTAGTACAGGGGGCTAACTATGGCTACACCTTC. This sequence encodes CASSLLVQGANYGYTF.

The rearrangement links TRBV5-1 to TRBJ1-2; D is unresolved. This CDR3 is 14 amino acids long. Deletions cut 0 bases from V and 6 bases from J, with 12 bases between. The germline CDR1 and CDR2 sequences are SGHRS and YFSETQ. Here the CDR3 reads CASSLAGVGDGYTF. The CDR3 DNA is TGCGCCAGCAGCTTGGCCGGAGTCGGGGATGGCTACACCTTC. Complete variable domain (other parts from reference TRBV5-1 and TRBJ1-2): KAGVTQTPRYLIKTRGQQVTLSCSPISGHRSVSWYQQTPGQGLQFLFEYFSETQRNKGNFPGRFSGRQFSNSRSEMNVSTLELGDSALYLCASSLAGVGDGYTFGSGTRLTVV.

CDR3 bases: TGTGCCAGCAGCTCTAAAATAGACAGGGGAGGCAACGAGCAGTACTTC. Translating it yields CASSSKIDRGGNEQYF. The chain combines TRBV5-4 with TRBJ2-7; 8 bases agree with TRBD1. Losses at the gene ends were 3 bases for V and 5 bases for J; bases not matched to a gene: 13. The CDR3 is made up of 16 amino acids. Germline V gene lookup returns CDR1 SGHNT and CDR2 YYREEE (reference sequence).

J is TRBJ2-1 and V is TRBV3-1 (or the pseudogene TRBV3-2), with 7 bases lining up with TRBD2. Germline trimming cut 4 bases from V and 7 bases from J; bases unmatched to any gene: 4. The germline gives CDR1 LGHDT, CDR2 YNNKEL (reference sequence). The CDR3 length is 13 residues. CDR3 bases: TGTGCCAGCAGCCGACTTAGCGGGAATGAGCAGTTCTTC. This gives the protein CASSRLSGNEQFF.

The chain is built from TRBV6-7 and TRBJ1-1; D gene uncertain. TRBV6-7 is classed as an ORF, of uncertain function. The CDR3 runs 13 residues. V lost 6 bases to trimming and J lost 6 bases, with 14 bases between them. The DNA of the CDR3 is TGTGCCAGCAGCCCCCTTGAGGAGCCTGAAGCTTTCTTT. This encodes CASSPLEEPEAFF.

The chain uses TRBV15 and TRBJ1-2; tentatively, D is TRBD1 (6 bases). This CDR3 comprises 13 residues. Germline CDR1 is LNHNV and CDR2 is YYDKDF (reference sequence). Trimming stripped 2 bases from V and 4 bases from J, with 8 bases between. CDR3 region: CATSRTDSYGYTF. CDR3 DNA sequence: TGTGCCACCAGCAGAACGGACAGCTATGGCTACACCTTC.